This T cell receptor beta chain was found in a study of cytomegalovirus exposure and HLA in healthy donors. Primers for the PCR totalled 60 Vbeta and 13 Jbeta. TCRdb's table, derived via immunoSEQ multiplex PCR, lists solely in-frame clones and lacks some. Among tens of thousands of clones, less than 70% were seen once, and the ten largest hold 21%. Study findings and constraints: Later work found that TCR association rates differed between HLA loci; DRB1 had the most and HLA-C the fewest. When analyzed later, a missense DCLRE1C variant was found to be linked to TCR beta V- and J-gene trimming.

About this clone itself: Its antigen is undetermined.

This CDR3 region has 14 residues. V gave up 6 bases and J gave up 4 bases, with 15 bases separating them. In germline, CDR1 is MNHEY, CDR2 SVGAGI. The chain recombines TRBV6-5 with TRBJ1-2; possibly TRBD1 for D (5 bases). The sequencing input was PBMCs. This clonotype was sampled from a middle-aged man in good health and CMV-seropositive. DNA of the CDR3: TGTGCCAGCAGCGCCGAGCAGGGCGTCTATGGCTACACCTTC. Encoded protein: CASSAEQGVYGYTF.